This TCR beta chain was profiled in a study of Graves' ophthalmopathy and Graves' hyperthyroidism (dated by TCRdb to between 2017 and 2018). Context from the whole study: Peripheral blood was collected at initial diagnosis, before any treatment. The study used signatures of the TCR beta repertoire to tell Graves' ophthalmopathy apart from Graves' hyperthyroidism and to predict which patients would progress to ophthalmopathy. In total, some 130 blood samples were TCR-sequenced: approximately 42 ophthalmopathy, some 72 hyperthyroidism and roughly 17 hyperthyroidism-to-ophthalmopathy patients. To explore V-J signatures that separate ophthalmopathy from hyperthyroidism, a discovery set of about a hundred patients was enrolled, consisting of about 43 with ophthalmopathy and under 65 with stable hyperthyroidism. The independent validation cohort included 20 or so hyperthyroidism patients plus 17 patients who later progressed from hyperthyroidism to ophthalmopathy. In about 6 hyperthyroidism patients, T-cell repertoires of thyroid tissue and blood were compared. Following sample collection, hyperthyroidism patients were given methimazole at a starting dose of 30 mg daily, and ophthalmopathy patients were given high-dose intravenous methylprednisolone. The approximately 98 discovery patients were randomly divided into training and test sets at a 7:3 ratio. The investigation overall reported the following: Sample size was not predetermined statistically, and investigators were not blinded to group allocation. In validation, the model predicted ophthalmopathy progression with about 64% sensitivity and around 72% specificity; 12 predicted patients were CT-confirmed with GO in a median of about 6.2 months. Most expanded thyroid clonotypes with a frequency above 0.001 also appeared in blood, which suggests that blood repertoires may reflect the immune response in the thyroid. The 13-signature model separated ophthalmopathy from stable hyperthyroidism with over 85% sensitivity and about 84% specificity in cross-validation, and 80%/75% in the test set.

TCR beta CDR3 regions were amplified from RNA transcripts for repertoire sequencing. The first round was an RT-PCR using HTBI primers with the Qiagen OneStep RT-PCR kit, and this first round was followed by a second-round multiplex PCR, then size selection and purification. Libraries were sequenced on an Illumina HiSeq2000 using paired-end 100 bp reads. The study's processing was this. SOAPnuke was used to process the reads, removing any read that contained adapters or uncalled bases, had a mean Phred below 15, or lacked an exact match to the constant primer or identifier. COPE v1.2.5 was used to merge high-quality paired reads. Each unique nucleotide sequence was defined as a clonotype, and clonotypes were aligned to IMGT TRB V, D and J references with MiTCR v1.1. Only V-J combinations with frequency above 0.0001 were analysed, covering approximately 99% of repertoires. A TCR clonal expansion and chaos score per V-J combination was defined as the ratio of F50 clonal expansion to chaos observed in the TCRdist matrix. Features were reduced by Welch's t-statistics and random forest to over 10 V-J combinations, which fed a naive Bayes classifier. The Morisita-Horn index was used to measure how similar the thyroid and blood repertoires were. TCRdb's own reprocessing of the public reads used fastp at Q25 and MiXCR and kept productive beta chains. One record per CDR3 amino acid sequence lists the most common genes and DNA. The V and J calls were determined by TCRdb, not by the authors. Across this sample there are hundreds of thousands of distinct CDR3 sequences, with over 20% seen only once. Clones ranked in the top ten supply approximately 3% of the sample.

This clonotype came up many times. Its antigen remains undetermined. No clone much larger than this one lies a single base away; base qualities are absent. A patient counted as having stable hyperthyroidism if there was no progression to ophthalmopathy within 18 months of follow-up. Patients with hyperthyroidism were aged 18 to 65 years, had been newly diagnosed, and had a disease duration of less than 2 months. Patients were excluded if they had other autoimmune diseases, uncontrolled infections, pregnancy or lactation. Clinical symptoms, serum thyroxine, TRAb, thyroid ultrasound and orbital computed tomography were used for diagnosis. PBMCs were isolated from around 10 ml of fresh peripheral blood by Ficoll-Paque density gradient centrifugation. Total RNA was extracted with Trizol reagent and quality-checked on an Agilent 2100 Bioanalyzer. CDR1 and CDR2 (ENHRY, SYGVKD) derive from the germline V gene. Taken from cysteine to phenylalanine, the CDR3 has 15 residues. Only the CDR3 part of the read is kept: 45 bases, read in frame from the first base. V is cut back by 6 bases and J by 2 bases, with 4 bases in the junction unmatched.

Specimen: peripheral blood. This clonotype was sampled from a woman between 18 and 30 years old with stable Graves' hyperthyroidism. Donor details come from another sample of the same person, matched by shared clones. The chain employs TRBV10-3 and TRBJ2-7; TRBD2 agrees with 13 junctional bases. The CDR3 protein: CAISITSGRAYEQYF. Read as DNA, the sequence is TGTGCCATCAGCATTACTAGCGGGAGGGCCTACGAGCAGTACTTC.